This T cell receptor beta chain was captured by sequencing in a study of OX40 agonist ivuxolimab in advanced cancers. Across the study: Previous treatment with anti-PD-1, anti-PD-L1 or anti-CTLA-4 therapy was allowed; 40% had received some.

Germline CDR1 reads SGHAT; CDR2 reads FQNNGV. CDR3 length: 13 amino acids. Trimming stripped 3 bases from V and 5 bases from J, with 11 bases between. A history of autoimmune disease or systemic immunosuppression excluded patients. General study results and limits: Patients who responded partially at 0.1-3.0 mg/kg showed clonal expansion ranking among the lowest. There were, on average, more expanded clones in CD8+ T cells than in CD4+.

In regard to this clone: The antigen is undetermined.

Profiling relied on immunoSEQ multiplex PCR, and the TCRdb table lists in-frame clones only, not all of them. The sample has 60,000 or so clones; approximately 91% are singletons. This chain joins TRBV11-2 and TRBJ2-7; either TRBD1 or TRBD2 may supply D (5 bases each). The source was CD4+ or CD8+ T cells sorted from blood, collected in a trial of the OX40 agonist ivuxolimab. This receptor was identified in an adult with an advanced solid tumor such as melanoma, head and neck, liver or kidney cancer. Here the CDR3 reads CASSFAGADEQYF. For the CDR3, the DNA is TGTGCCAGCAGCTTTGCCGGGGCAGACGAGCAGTACTTC. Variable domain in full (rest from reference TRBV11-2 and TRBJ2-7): EAGVAQSPRYKIIEKRQSVAFWCNPISGHATLYWYQQILGQGPKLLIQFQNNGVVDDSQLPKDRFSAERLKGVDSTLKIQPAKLEDSAVYLCASSFAGADEQYFGPGTRLTVT.